This is a list of T cell receptor beta chains from one sample in a study of blood T cell repertoires in COVID-19. Libraries were prepared by immunoSEQ multiplex PCR; TCRdb keeps only in-frame clonotypes and omits some of them. The repertoire holds under 80,000 clones, with 85% to 90% as singletons. Sequencing was done on a sample of peripheral blood. These receptors were collected from a man between 65 and 85 years old with acute or convalescent COVID-19. Both conserved end residues are part of each CDR3. The D gene is left open where the match is weak. The size of a clone is reported for some rows only, either as once, few or many, or as a class for expanded clones.

clone_size: .
j_call: TRBJ1-1
d_call: TRBD1
cdr3_length: 13
v_call: TRBV3-1/TRBV3-2
cdr3_aa: CASSKTGDTEAFF
cdr3_nt: TGTGCCAGCAGCAAAACAGGGGACACTGAAGCTTTCTTT

clone_size: .
j_call: TRBJ2-6
d_call: .
cdr3_length: 14
v_call: TRBV29-1
cdr3_aa: CSVGRGSGANVLTF
cdr3_nt: TGCAGCGTTGGGCGGGGCTCTGGGGCCAACGTCCTGACTTTC

clone_size: .
j_call: TRBJ1-5
d_call: .
cdr3_length: 14
v_call: TRBV19
cdr3_aa: CASSQTGNAQPQHF
cdr3_nt: TGTGCCAGTAGCCAGACGGGAAACGCTCAGCCCCAGCATTTT

clone_size: .
j_call: TRBJ1-2
d_call: .
cdr3_length: 14
v_call: TRBV6-5
cdr3_aa: CASRRTGGNYGYTF
cdr3_nt: TGTGCCAGCAGGCGAACAGGAGGGAACTATGGCTACACCTTC

clone_size: .
j_call: TRBJ2-7
d_call: TRBD2
cdr3_length: 14
v_call: TRBV20-1
cdr3_aa: CSASGSGSSYEQYF
cdr3_nt: TGCAGTGCTAGTGGTAGCGGGAGCAGTTACGAGCAGTACTTC

clone_size: .
j_call: TRBJ1-2
d_call: .
cdr3_length: 12
v_call: TRBV6-5
cdr3_aa: CASTAQGGGYTF
cdr3_nt: TGTGCCAGCACCGCACAGGGAGGGGGCTACACCTTC

clone_size: .
j_call: TRBJ2-7
d_call: TRBD2
cdr3_length: 14
v_call: TRBV19
cdr3_aa: CASSIGGGIYEQYF
cdr3_nt: TGTGCCAGTAGTATAGGGGGAGGGATCTACGAGCAGTACTTC

clone_size: few
j_call: TRBJ2-7
d_call: TRBD1
cdr3_length: 19
v_call: TRBV14
cdr3_aa: CASSQRPGQSSINSYEQYF
cdr3_nt: TGTGCCAGCAGCCAACGACCGGGACAGTCGTCTATTAACTCCTACGAGCAGTACTTC

clone_size: .
j_call: TRBJ2-1
d_call: TRBD2
cdr3_length: 16
v_call: TRBV5-4
cdr3_aa: CASSSALAGGRNEQFF
cdr3_nt: TGTGCCAGCAGCTCAGCCCTGGCGGGAGGGCGTAATGAGCAGTTCTTC

clone_size: .
j_call: TRBJ1-3
d_call: TRBD1
cdr3_length: 16
v_call: TRBV10-3
cdr3_aa: CAISEAGTGYGNTIYF
cdr3_nt: TGTGCCATCAGTGAGGCCGGGACAGGTTATGGAAACACCATATATTTT

clone_size: .
j_call: TRBJ1-1
d_call: .
cdr3_length: 13
v_call: TRBV6-5
cdr3_aa: CASSYVDGRGAFF
cdr3_nt: TGTGCCAGCAGTTACGTCGATGGCAGGGGCGCTTTCTTT

clone_size: .
j_call: TRBJ2-3
d_call: TRBD1
cdr3_length: 16
v_call: TRBV2
cdr3_aa: CASSESRDRGTDTQYF
cdr3_nt: TGTGCCAGCAGTGAATCTAGGGACAGGGGCACAGATACGCAGTATTTT

clone_size: .
j_call: TRBJ2-3
d_call: .
cdr3_length: 15
v_call: TRBV7-2
cdr3_aa: CASSFRAGAADTQYF
cdr3_nt: TGTGCCAGCAGCTTTCGGGCAGGGGCCGCAGATACGCAGTATTTT

clone_size: .
j_call: TRBJ1-1
d_call: .
cdr3_length: 14
v_call: TRBV5-4
cdr3_aa: CASSWGQVGTEAFF
cdr3_nt: TGTGCCAGCAGCTGGGGCCAGGTGGGAACTGAAGCTTTCTTT

clone_size: .
j_call: TRBJ2-3
d_call: .
cdr3_length: 16
v_call: TRBV18
cdr3_aa: CASSPLGAGATDTQYF
cdr3_nt: TGTGCCAGCTCACCACTGGGGGCAGGGGCCACAGATACGCAGTATTTT

clone_size: .
j_call: TRBJ2-1
d_call: TRBD1
cdr3_length: 16
v_call: TRBV12-5
cdr3_aa: CASGLAVQGSDNEQFF
cdr3_nt: TGTGCTAGTGGTTTGGCCGTACAGGGGTCCGACAATGAGCAGTTCTTC

clone_size: .
j_call: TRBJ2-5
d_call: .
cdr3_length: 11
v_call: TRBV11-2
cdr3_aa: CASSSEETQYF
cdr3_nt: TGTGCCAGCAGCTCCGAGGAGACCCAGTACTTC

clone_size: .
j_call: TRBJ1-2
d_call: .
cdr3_length: 14
v_call: TRBV6-6
cdr3_aa: CASSYEVGSYGYTF
cdr3_nt: TGTGCCAGCAGTTACGAAGTTGGGAGCTATGGCTACACCTTC

clone_size: .
j_call: TRBJ1-1
d_call: .
cdr3_length: 13
v_call: TRBV5-1
cdr3_aa: CASNLLGATEAFF
cdr3_nt: TGCGCCAGCAATTTGTTGGGGGCGACTGAAGCTTTCTTT

clone_size: once
j_call: TRBJ1-5
d_call: TRBD1
cdr3_length: 17
v_call: TRBV19
cdr3_aa: CASNPDRDNFGNQPQHF
cdr3_nt: TGTGCCAGTAACCCGGACAGGGATAATTTTGGCAATCAGCCCCAGCATTTT

clone_size: .
j_call: TRBJ1-4
d_call: .
cdr3_length: 14
v_call: TRBV6-5
cdr3_aa: CASKLGTLNEKLFF
cdr3_nt: TGTGCCAGCAAGCTGGGGACTCTTAATGAAAAACTGTTTTTT

clone_size: .
j_call: TRBJ2-7
d_call: .
cdr3_length: 13
v_call: TRBV5-6
cdr3_aa: CASSLGGVSEQYF
cdr3_nt: TGTGCCAGCAGCTTGGGGGGAGTCTCCGAGCAGTACTTC

clone_size: .
j_call: TRBJ2-7
d_call: .
cdr3_length: 17
v_call: TRBV28
cdr3_aa: CASRPLGAGRTSYEQYF
cdr3_nt: TGTGCCAGCAGACCTTTGGGAGCCGGACGGACCTCCTACGAGCAGTACTTC

clone_size: once
j_call: TRBJ2-3
d_call: TRBD2
cdr3_length: 14
v_call: TRBV6-5
cdr3_aa: CASSRQRGVDTQYF
cdr3_nt: TGTGCCAGCAGCCGTCAGCGGGGGGTTGATACGCAGTATTTT

clone_size: .
j_call: TRBJ2-5
d_call: .
cdr3_length: 14
v_call: TRBV5-8
cdr3_aa: CASSPLTGSETQYF
cdr3_nt: TGTGCCAGCAGCCCGCTGACTGGCTCGGAGACCCAGTACTTC

clone_size: .
j_call: TRBJ1-1
d_call: TRBD1
cdr3_length: 16
v_call: TRBV19
cdr3_aa: CASRGPGQLSNTEAFF
cdr3_nt: TGTGCCAGTAGAGGGCCGGGACAGCTATCGAACACTGAAGCTTTCTTT

clone_size: .
j_call: TRBJ1-1
d_call: TRBD1
cdr3_length: 14
v_call: TRBV19
cdr3_aa: CASSFPGGWSEAFF
cdr3_nt: TGTGCCAGTAGTTTCCCAGGGGGTTGGAGTGAAGCTTTCTTT

clone_size: .
j_call: TRBJ2-1
d_call: .
cdr3_length: 15
v_call: TRBV6-5
cdr3_aa: CASSTRRTQLGEQFF
cdr3_nt: TGTGCCAGCAGTACGCGGCGGACACAGTTGGGTGAGCAGTTCTTC

clone_size: .
j_call: TRBJ2-7
d_call: .
cdr3_length: 16
v_call: TRBV10-3
cdr3_aa: CAIQAAARQSAYEQYF
cdr3_nt: TGTGCCATCCAGGCCGCCGCCAGACAGTCAGCCTACGAGCAGTACTTC

clone_size: .
j_call: TRBJ2-5
d_call: .
cdr3_length: 11
v_call: TRBV29-1
cdr3_aa: CSAAGLQAQYF
cdr3_nt: TGCAGCGCCGCAGGGCTACAGGCCCAGTACTTC

clone_size: .
j_call: TRBJ1-2
d_call: TRBD1
cdr3_length: 14
v_call: TRBV3-1/TRBV3-2
cdr3_aa: CASSQQGATYGYTF
cdr3_nt: TGTGCCAGCAGCCAGCAGGGGGCGACCTATGGCTACACCTTC

clone_size: .
j_call: TRBJ2-2
d_call: .
cdr3_length: 16
v_call: TRBV19
cdr3_aa: CATPRRGYSNTGELFF
cdr3_nt: TGTGCCACCCCGCGTAGGGGGTACTCCAACACCGGGGAGCTGTTTTTT

clone_size: once
j_call: TRBJ1-1
d_call: .
cdr3_length: 14
v_call: TRBV11-2
cdr3_aa: CASSLSPGWTEAFF
cdr3_nt: TGTGCCAGCAGCTTATCGCCAGGTTGGACTGAAGCTTTCTTT

clone_size: .
j_call: TRBJ2-3
d_call: TRBD2
cdr3_length: 14
v_call: TRBV5-1
cdr3_aa: CASSHETSGVLQYF
cdr3_nt: TGCGCCAGCAGCCACGAGACTAGCGGGGTCTTACAGTATTTT